This section outlines one TCR beta chain sequence together with its context. Its target antigen remains unknown. Per-base quality was not reported, and no clone a single base away is much larger than it. The ViraFEST assay stimulated PBMC with viral peptide pools and then used TCR sequencing to identify antigen-specific CD4+ T cell clonotypes by expansion. After approximately eleven days of culture, CD4+ T cells were isolated with the EasySep CD4+ T cell isolation kit. Healthy vaccine recipients had no prior SARS-CoV-2 infection, confirmed by negative nucleocapsid antibodies before and after vaccination. Some 2 million PBMC per well were cultured with 8.5 to 10 ug/ml peptides in IMDM containing around 5.3% human AB serum, around 9.7 IU/ml IL-2 and gentamicin. On days 3 and 7, half of the culture medium was replaced with fresh IL-2-containing medium. Unless noted otherwise, every peptide stimulation condition was cultured in triplicate wells. Using Ficoll-Paque Plus gradient centrifugation, PBMC were separated from whole blood and then either used fresh or cryopreserved at -140C. The overlapping peptide pools covered the spike proteins of SARS-CoV-2 as well as those of the common cold coronaviruses HCoV-NL63, HCoV-OC43 and HCoV-229E. The QIAamp micro DNA kit was used to extract genomic DNA from the cultured CD4+ T cells.

Library method: the immunoSEQ multiplex PCR assay. DNA from the cultured and isolated CD4+ T cells underwent TCR beta CDR3 sequencing. As for the authors' bioinformatics: The analysis removed non-productive TCR sequences, trimmed reads to the CDR3 region, and retained only CDR3s that were 7 or more amino acids long. Antigen-specific clonotypes were identified using the MANAFEST web app by comparison of expansion in peptide wells against reference cultures. To be called positive, a clone needed expansion at FDR<0.05 compared with the reference and with all other wells, an odds ratio greater than 5, and a frequency greater than 0.1% in two replicate wells. Clonotypes significantly expanded in SARS-CoV-2 spike wells and in at least one common cold coronavirus spike condition were defined as cross-reactive. Levenshtein distance calculated with the stringdist R package was used to assess CDR3 similarity, and unrooted trees were constructed with ape in R 3.6.1. The clones in this table, taken by TCRdb from immuneACCESS, are in-frame only. Not every clone is retained; where verified, under half of the shortfall comes from an unresolved V gene, and the cause of the rest is unknown. D and trimming come from the DNA, and the V and J calls and clone size come from that table. The sample yields about 31,000 clones; 55% to 75% were counted once. Approximately 27% of the sample belongs to the ten largest clones.

This entry is derived from a study of vaccination effects on CD4 cells after COVID-19 (dated by TCRdb to between 2022 and 2023). A note on the overall study: Each participant got two doses of an mRNA SARS-CoV-2 vaccine, either BNT162b2 or mRNA-1273. The study compared SARS-CoV-2 spike-specific CD4+ TCR repertoires before and after mRNA vaccination in COVID-19 convalescent patients and infection-naive vaccine recipients. A total of 10 COVID-19 convalescent patients and several SARS-CoV-2-naive healthy vaccine recipients were included in the full study. Cultures from other donors in the study were sequenced with the Oncomine TCR Beta short-read assay on an Illumina iSeq 100.

The germline V gene specifies SNHLY as CDR1 and FYNNEI as CDR2. There are 15 amino acids in the CDR3, from cysteine to phenylalanine inclusive. CDR3 DNA only is kept here, 45 bases in frame from base 1. Trimming removed 4 bases from V and 0 bases from J, leaving 7 bases between the germline ends. Overall results and qualifications from the work: Among healthy vaccine recipients, nearly all vaccine-induced clones were SARS-CoV-2 mono-reactive, and just 1 of 255 was cross-reactive with common cold coronaviruses. Only a small number of convalescent patients were included, and no early post-infection timepoints were available, which limited the study. Both infection-induced and vaccine-induced clones contracted markedly at late post-vaccination timepoints, which is consistent with waning T cell responses.

Material: CD4+ T cells from PBMCs cultured with HCoV-229E spike peptides, obtained before COVID-19 vaccination. The cell subset or site label here, explained by the study, means: HCoV-229E spike overlapping peptide pool stimulation. The rearrangement joined TRBV2 to TRBJ1-6, with the D gene too uncertain to name. The origin of this receptor is a human donor who received a COVID-19 vaccine. CDR3 sequence: CASSVSSSYNSPLHF. The nucleotide sequence is TGTGCCAGCAGTGTCAGTAGCTCCTATAATTCACCCCTCCACTTT.